The 26 T cell receptor beta chains reported below all come from one sample, sequenced in a study of T-cell memory formation after mild COVID-19. TCRdb re-called the 5' RACE reads with MiXCR, one entry per CDR3 protein. The table shows about 180,000 distinct CDR3 sequences, with approximately 16% occurring only once. The sequencing sample was made of PBMCs or a T cell subset sorted from them (not recorded which). All receptors derive from an adult woman who had mild COVID-19 (a few samples of this study predate the infection). Cell type and time point are not known.

The chain links TRBV10-3 to TRBJ2-7; D gene uncertain. Between the trimmed V and J ends, which lost 10 bases and 6 bases, there was a span of 13 bases. Germline V gives CDR1 ENHRY, CDR2 SYGVKD. This CDR3 spans 11 amino acids. Here the CDR3 reads CASLSRGEQYF. CDR3 bases: TGTGCCAGCCTATCCCGCGGCGAGCAGTACTTC.

This clonotype was observed a few times. This CDR3 is CASRPRVRLNNTYNEQFF. In nucleotides, the CDR3 is TGTGCCAGCCGTCCTCGGGTCAGGCTGAATAATACCTACAATGAGCAGTTCTTC. The gene calls are TRBV27 and TRBJ2-1; D unresolved. Germline CDR1 reads MNHEY; CDR2 reads SMNVEV (reference sequence). Trimming removed 8 bases from V and 2 bases from J, with 25 bases in between. The length of the CDR3 is 18 residues.

This clonotype was picked up a small number of times. This chain links TRBV2 with TRBJ2-1; 15 positions match TRBD2. After removal of 0 bases from V and 13 bases from J, the junction contained 7 bases not matched to a gene. This CDR3 has 16 residues. Looked up from germline, CDR1 is SNHLY and CDR2 is FYNNEI. The CDR3 is CASSEAPGTSGRPQFF. CDR3 coding DNA: TGTGCCAGCAGTGAAGCTCCCGGGACTAGCGGGAGGCCTCAGTTCTTC.

The rearrangement uses TRBV4-2 and TRBJ2-1; D is possibly TRBD2 (6 bases). CDR3 length: 18 amino acids. Germline V gene data show CDR1 as LGHNA and CDR2 as YNFKEQ. V was shortened by 1 base and J by 5 bases, with 21 bases between the two germline ends. In DNA, the CDR3 is TGTGCCAGCAGCCAAGGGAGACTAGACGGGACTCGGAACAATGAGCAGTTCTTC. Translation: CASSQGRLDGTRNNEQFF.

V usage is TRBV2 and J usage is TRBJ2-3, with 7 bases lining up with TRBD2. V dropped 4 bases and J dropped 3; count of bases not matched to a gene: 7. The CDR3 extends over 15 amino acids. Germline-derived CDR1 and CDR2 are SNHLY and FYNNEI. The CDR3 DNA sequence: TGTGCCAGCAGTGGGGGCGGGGGAGGAACAGATACGCAGTATTTT. Encoded protein: CASSGGGGGTDTQYF. Drawing the rest from reference TRBV2 and TRBJ2-3, the complete variable domain is EPEVTQTPSHQVTQMGQEVILRCVPISNHLYFYWYRQILGQKVEFLVSFYNNEISEKSEIFDDQFSVERPDGSNFTLKIRSTKLEDSAMYFCASSGGGGGTDTQYFGPGTRLTVL.

The chain recombines TRBV12-3 or TRBV12-4 with TRBJ1-1; D is possibly TRBD1 (5 bases). The V end was cut by 3 bases, the J end by 5 bases, with 13 bases between. CDR3 length: 14 amino acids. This CDR3 reads CASSFRGEGTEAFF. CDR3 DNA sequence: TGTGCCAGCAGTTTCCGGGGGGAGGGTACTGAAGCTTTCTTT.

The chain uses TRBV10-3 and TRBJ2-3; 12 bases are shared with TRBD2. Germline V gene sequence: CDR1 ENHRY, CDR2 SYGVKD. Germline trimming cut 4 bases from V and 5 bases from J; bases unmatched to any gene: 7. There are 16 residues in the CDR3. CDR3 bases: TGTGCCATCAGTGCCGGACTAGCGGGAAATGGAGATACGCAGTATTTT. This gives the protein CAISAGLAGNGDTQYF.

The rearrangement links TRBV12-3 or TRBV12-4 to TRBJ2-1; no reliable D call. CDR3 length: 13 amino acids. V dropped 0 bases and J dropped 10 bases, with 10 bases sitting between them. This CDR3 is CASSLALLGEQFF. CDR3 DNA: TGTGCCAGCAGTTTAGCGCTTTTGGGAGAGCAGTTCTTC.

This sequence joins TRBV29-1 and TRBJ1-1; 9 bases match TRBD1. CDR1 is SQVTM, CDR2 ANQGSEA, per germline. After removal of 8 bases from V and 1 base from J, the junction contained 8 bases not matched to a gene. The CDR3 is 14 amino acids. The CDR3 DNA is TGCAGCTCCGCCGGGACAGGGCCGAACACTGAAGCTTTCTTT. Encoded protein: CSSAGTGPNTEAFF.

In its sample, this clonotype was seen a few times. The chain links TRBV19 to TRBJ2-7, with TRBD2 as a possible D gene (5 bases). V was pared by 5 bases and J by 2 bases, with 16 bases between. The germline V gene encodes CDR1 LNHDA and CDR2 SQIVND (reference sequence). The CDR3 runs 15 residues. As DNA, the CDR3 is TGTGCCAGTAGTCTTGAACTAGGTTGGGCCTACGAGCAGTACTTC. It is translated as CASSLELGWAYEQYF.

On this clonotype: An end of the junction differs from the germline gene, which may be a read error. This chain uses TRBV7-8 with TRBJ1-2, with D hard to call. CDR3 size: 14 residues. Germline CDR1 is SGHVS and CDR2 is FQNEAQ. As DNA, the CDR3 is TGTGCCACTCACCTGCAGAGCACTATGGCCGCACCGTCCTTC. This gives the protein CATHLQSTMAAPSF.

Ten or more counts support this clonotype. This chain uses TRBV7-8 with TRBJ2-3; 8 nucleotides line up with TRBD2. V lost 1 base, J lost 4 bases, and 7 bases stayed unmatched. Germline CDR1 SGHVS, CDR2 FQNEAQ. CDR3 length equals 16 residues. The CDR3 loop is CASSLGSLAGADTQYF. Written as DNA, the CDR3 is TGTGCCAGCAGCTTAGGGTCCCTAGCGGGCGCAGATACGCAGTATTTT.

This clonotype has at least ten counts. This rearrangement joins TRBV4-2 to TRBJ1-5, with a weak D call TRBD1 (6 bases). Trimming took off 2 bases at V and 3 bases at J, with 8 bases between the two ends. The CDR3 totals 14 residues. CDR1 and CDR2 from the germline V gene are LGHNA and YNFKEQ. The CDR3: CASSQTGSNQPQHF. As DNA, the CDR3 is TGTGCCAGCAGCCAAACAGGGTCCAATCAGCCCCAGCATTTT.

In nucleotides, the CDR3 is TGTGCCAGCAGTCCACAGGGTCGGTACTCCTACGAGCAGTACTTC. Translation gives CASSPQGRYSYEQYF. The chain carries TRBV12-3 or TRBV12-4 and TRBJ2-7; a weak D match, TRBD1 (6 bases). CDR3 size: 15 residues. The V gene lost 5 bases and the J gene lost 0 bases, with 14 bases spanning the gap.

The chain is built from TRBV2 and TRBJ2-3, with D perhaps matching TRBD1 (6 bases). Per the germline V gene, CDR1 is SNHLY and CDR2 is FYNNEI. This CDR3 is 12 amino acids long. The ends were cut back, 6 bases at V and 6 bases at J, with 10 bases in the middle. This CDR3 reads CASSQGFDTQYF. Here the CDR3 DNA reads TGTGCCAGCAGCCAGGGGTTTGATACGCAGTATTTT.

The chain links TRBV20-1 to TRBJ2-1; 8 nucleotides match TRBD1. Germline CDR1 DFQATT, CDR2 SNEGSKA (reference sequence). V trimming: 3 bases; J trimming: 3 bases; junction bases outside the gene matches: 4. This CDR3 contains 14 residues. The CDR3, as DNA: TGCAGTGCTAGCCCCGGGACAGGCTACAATGAGCAGTTCTTC. Its protein is CSASPGTGYNEQFF.

This clonotype was detected only a few times. The V call is TRBV5-1, the J call TRBJ2-5; D possibly uses TRBD1 or TRBD2 (6 bases each). Germline loops: CDR1 SGHRS, CDR2 YFSETQ. The CDR3 length is 15 residues. Trimming removed 0 bases from V and 3 bases from J, with 12 bases in between. This CDR3 reads CASSLAYREEETQYF. DNA for the CDR3: TGCGCCAGCAGCTTGGCCTACAGGGAGGAAGAGACCCAGTACTTC.

The chain recombines TRBV7-3 with TRBJ1-6; D gene uncertain. CDR1 SGHTA and CDR2 FQGTGA come from the germline V gene. Trimming left V 5 bases short and J 5 bases short, with 10 bases between. The CDR3 loop spans 14 amino acids. The CDR3: CASSLDGNNSPLHF. CDR3 bases: TGTGCCAGCAGCCTGGACGGGAATAATTCACCCCTCCACTTT.

The rearrangement joins TRBV6-6 to TRBJ1-2; no reliable D call. The CDR3 sequence is 15 residues long. With 2 bases removed from V and 0 bases from J, the gap between germline ends came to 10 bases. Germline CDR1 and CDR2: MNHNY and SVGAGI (reference sequence). CDR3 residues: CASSYPAGSNYGYTF. CDR3 sequence (DNA): TGTGCCAGCAGTTACCCGGCAGGTTCTAACTATGGCTACACCTTC.

This rearrangement joins TRBV4-2 to TRBJ1-1; no clear D. The V gene's germline CDR1 is LGHNA and CDR2 YNFKEQ. Trimming removed 0 bases from V and 11 bases from J, with 13 bases in between. The CDR3 covers 13 residues. As DNA, the CDR3 is TGTGCCAGCAGCCAAGAGCCCCGAAAACTCGCTTTCTTT. Translated: CASSQEPRKLAFF.

In this sample, this clonotype turned up many times. The rearrangement links TRBV24-1 to TRBJ2-1; maybe TRBD2 (7 bases). CDR1 and CDR2 (germline): KGHDR, SFDVKD. Trimming pared 3 bases from V and 4 bases from J, leaving 18 bases between. The CDR3 totals 17 residues. CDR3 nucleotide sequence: TGTGCCACCAGTGATACGCGAGGGCGGGGGCTATACAATGAGCAGTTCTTC. This gives the protein CATSDTRGRGLYNEQFF.

This clonotype has a count of ten or more. The CDR3 DNA is TGTGCCAGCAGCTTAGCGAGTCCTTACGAGCAGTACTTC. It is translated as CASSLASPYEQYF. The V gene is TRBV7-2, the J gene TRBJ2-7; D call uncertain. V shed 0 bases and J shed 4 bases, with 7 bases lying between them. Germline values: CDR1 SGHTA, CDR2 FQGNSA. The CDR3 runs to 13 residues. The variable domain in full, with the rest retrieved from reference TRBV7-2 and TRBJ2-7, is GAGVSQSPSNKVTEKGKDVELRCDPISGHTALYWYRQSLGQGLEFLIYFQGNSAPDKSGLPSDRFSAERTGGSVSTLTIQRTQQEDSAVYLCASSLASPYEQYFGPGTRLTVT.

The chain links TRBV2 to TRBJ1-2; no firm D call. With 2 bases removed from V and 1 base from J, the gap between germline ends came to 8 bases. The CDR3 length is 14 residues. Germline CDR1 reads SNHLY; CDR2 reads FYNNEI. The CDR3 sequence: CASSEMARNYGYTF. In DNA, the CDR3 is TGTGCCAGCAGTGAAATGGCCCGTAACTATGGCTACACCTTC.

This chain joins TRBV29-1 and TRBJ2-7; D is perhaps TRBD1 (6 bases). This CDR3 is 14 amino acids long. CDR1 is SQVTM, CDR2 ANQGSEA, per germline. V was cut by 7 bases and J by 4 bases, with 20 bases left in between. The CDR3 nucleotides are TGCAGCGCCGCACCCGGGACACCCGAATACGAGCAGTACTTC. It codes for CSAAPGTPEYEQYF.

This rearrangement joins TRBV7-8 to TRBJ2-5, with TRBD1 identical over 7 bases. The CDR3 is made up of 15 amino acids. Germline V gene lookup returns CDR1 SGHVS and CDR2 FQNEAQ. After removal of 4 bases from V and 3 bases from J, the junction contained 8 bases not matched to a gene. CDR3 residues: CASSSYPGTEETQYF. The CDR3 coding sequence is TGTGCCAGCAGCTCTTACCCCGGGACAGAAGAGACCCAGTACTTC.

In this sample, this clonotype turned up a few times. The chain uses TRBV11-3 and TRBJ2-5, with no clear D. The germline V gene encodes CDR1 SGHNT and CDR2 YENEEA. The V and J ends lost 2 bases and 4 bases respectively, with 8 bases between them. The CDR3 is 13 residues long. Written as DNA, the CDR3 is TGTGCCAGCAGCTTAAACCAGCTAGAGACCCAGTACTTC. This encodes CASSLNQLETQYF.